The 29 T cell receptor beta chains below come from one sample, sequenced in a study of CD8+CD57+ T cells in acquired aplastic anemia. Patients selected for sequencing had displayed CD8+CD57+ cell expansion by flow cytometry. TCR beta VDJ combinations and CDR3 sequences were profiled from genomic DNA. In TCRdb, the reads were re-called with MiXCR into one record per CDR3 protein. The table lists approximately 220,000 distinct CDR3 sequences, roughly 53% of them singletons. The sample consisted of sorted CD4+, CD8+, or CD8+CD57+ T cells (not recorded which) from PBMCs. Source of these receptors: a human donor with aplastic anemia.

This chain links TRBV7-9 with TRBJ2-7; D may be TRBD1 (6 bases). The V end was cut by 11 bases, the J end by 1 base, with 12 bases between. This CDR3 comprises 12 residues. Per the germline V gene, CDR1 is SEHNR and CDR2 is FQNEAQ (reference sequence). The CDR3 loop reads CAAGALSYEQYF. CDR3 sequence (DNA): TGTGCCGCAGGGGCCCTATCCTACGAGCAGTACTTC.

This clonotype was detected ten times or more. The chain has TRBV10-3 and TRBJ2-5, with 7 bases that match TRBD1. From germline, CDR1 is ENHRY and CDR2 SYGVKD. V dropped 2 bases and J dropped 4; count of bases not matched to a gene: 4. CDR3 size: 14 residues. This CDR3 is CAISELRGRETQYF. The DNA for the CDR3 is TGTGCCATCAGTGAGCTCAGGGGGAGAGAGACCCAGTACTTC.

This clonotype has a count of ten or more. The chain links TRBV2 to TRBJ2-7; 8 bases map to TRBD2. The CDR3 contains 16 residues. Per germline, CDR1 SNHLY and CDR2 FYNNEI. The trim removed 6 bases at V and 4 bases at J, leaving 14 bases unmatched. The CDR3 region has the DNA TGTGCCAGCAGCGGGGGGGCCGGACTCCCGGCGTACGAGCAGTACTTC. Translation: CASSGGAGLPAYEQYF.

The rearrangement uses TRBV20-1 and TRBJ2-3; the D call may be TRBD1 or TRBD2 (5 bases each). Trimming left V 6 bases short and J 0 bases short, with 16 bases between. The CDR3 sequence is 15 residues long. Germline V gene sequence: CDR1 DFQATT, CDR2 SNEGSKA (reference sequence). The CDR3 DNA follows: TGCAGTGCCCGTGGGGAGTGGGGGAGCACAGATACGCAGTATTTT. Its translation: CSARGEWGSTDTQYF.

At least ten counts were recorded for this clonotype. The V gene is TRBV5-1, the J gene TRBJ2-1; TRBD2 matches at 8 bases. CDR1 is SGHRS and CDR2 is YFSETQ in the germline V gene. The CDR3 is 15 residues long. The J segment lost 4 bases and the V segment lost 4 bases, leaving 7 bases of the junction unmatched. The CDR3 protein is CASSRSAGGYNEQFF. CDR3 nucleotide sequence: TGCGCCAGCAGCCGGTCGGCGGGGGGATACAATGAGCAGTTCTTC.

The rearrangement links TRBV7-6 to TRBJ1-2; D is uncertain. V shed 3 bases and J shed 8 bases, with 10 bases lying between them. CDR3 length: 12 residues. The germline V gene encodes CDR1 SGHVS and CDR2 FNYEAQ. In DNA, the CDR3 is TGTGCCAGCAGCTTGAACCTGAGCGGCTACACCTTC. Its translation is CASSLNLSGYTF.

The chain couples TRBV29-1 to TRBJ2-5; 9 positions match TRBD1. In germline, CDR1 is SQVTM, CDR2 ANQGSEA. The CDR3 spans 14 residues. With V trimmed by 6 bases and J by 4 bases, 9 bases remained unmatched. CDR3 amino acids: CSVAPGTGLETQYF. CDR3 nucleotide sequence: TGCAGCGTGGCCCCCGGGACAGGGTTAGAGACCCAGTACTTC.

This clonotype has at least ten counts. This rearrangement joins TRBV10-2 to TRBJ1-3; the match to TRBD1 covers 8 bases. The CDR3 length is 15 residues. Germline CDR1 and CDR2: WSHSY and SAAADI. Germline trimming cut 5 bases from V and 6 bases from J; bases unmatched to any gene: 9. The CDR3 spells CASSPTDRGENTIYF. The CDR3 DNA reads as TGCGCCAGCAGTCCAACTGACAGGGGTGAAAACACCATATATTTT.

Comments on this clonotype: A much bigger clone sits one base away, suggesting this may be a read error. The chain uses TRBV12-3 or TRBV12-4 and TRBJ2-3; TRBD1 agrees at 7 bases. The CDR3 is 17 residues long. V dropped 6 bases and J dropped 4; count of bases not matched to a gene: 16. In nucleotides, the CDR3 is TGTGCCAGCAGCCGAGGACCCCTTCAGGGGGTCTCAGATACGCAGTATTTT. This sequence encodes CASSRGPLQGVSDTQYF.

The gene calls are TRBV5-6 and TRBJ2-5; 11 positions agree with TRBD2. The germline V gene encodes CDR1 SGHDT and CDR2 YYEEEE. Losses at the gene ends were 5 bases for V and 1 base for J; bases not matched to a gene: 1. The CDR3 totals 14 residues. CDR3 in DNA: TGTGCCAGCAGACTAGCGGGGGCCCAAGAGACCCAGTACTTC. Its translation is CASRLAGAQETQYF.

The chain has TRBV20-1 and TRBJ1-5; D ambiguous. Trimming shortened V by 3 bases and J by 2 bases, and 8 bases separated the two germline ends. There are 13 residues in the CDR3. The germline gives CDR1 DFQATT, CDR2 SNEGSKA (reference sequence). The CDR3 loop is CSASWAGNQPQHF. The CDR3 region has the DNA TGCAGTGCTAGTTGGGCAGGCAATCAGCCCCAGCATTTT.

There are many counts of this clonotype. In DNA form, the CDR3 reads TGCGCCAGCAGCTTGGATGGGCGCCCCGGGGAGCTGTTTTTT. Encoded protein: CASSLDGRPGELFF. The V call is TRBV5-1, the J call TRBJ2-2; D gene unclear. V lost 0 bases to trimming and J lost 6 bases, with 9 bases between them. This CDR3 has 14 amino acids. Germline assignment: CDR1 SGHRS and CDR2 YFSETQ.

The rearrangement joins TRBV2 to TRBJ2-3, with D possibly being TRBD1 (5 bases). This CDR3 is built from 13 residues. The V and J ends lost 5 bases and 6 bases respectively, with 12 bases between them. The germline CDR1 and CDR2 sequences are SNHLY and FYNNEI. CDR3 loop: CASSLVHRDTQYF. The CDR3 bases are TGTGCCAGCAGTTTAGTACACAGGGATACGCAGTATTTT.

This clonotype was seen a handful of times. Its ends do not fully match the called genes, so a read error is possible. The rearrangement links TRBV20-1 to TRBJ1-1, with 7 bases lining up with TRBD1. This CDR3 spans 16 amino acids. Germline V gene data show CDR1 as DFQATT and CDR2 as SNEGSKA (reference sequence). CDR3 bases: TGCAGTGCCAGAGGGGGCTCGAGTTATAGAAGGACTGAAGCTTTCTTT. This sequence encodes CSARGGSSYRRTEAFF.

Turning to this clonotype: A much larger clone is a single base away; this may be a read error. The chain joins TRBV6-6 to TRBJ2-1; maybe TRBD1 (6 bases). The germline V and J ends were trimmed by 6 bases and 9 bases, with 18 bases remaining between them. Germline CDR1 MNHNY, CDR2 SVGAGI (reference sequence). The CDR3 has 14 residues. The CDR3, as DNA: TGTGCCAGCAGCAAGGGACACCTTGACAGTGAGCAGTTCTTC. It is translated as CASSKGHLDSEQFF.

Here the CDR3 reads CASSLGRGTNNEQFF. In DNA form, the CDR3 reads TGTGCCAGCAGCTTAGGGCGGGGGACGAACAATGAGCAGTTCTTC. The V and J genes are TRBV7-6 and TRBJ2-1, with TRBD2 identical over 7 bases. Per the germline V gene, CDR1 is SGHVS and CDR2 is FNYEAQ. The V segment lost 1 base and the J segment 5 bases; nucleotides outside the gene matches: 5. The CDR3 has 15 amino acids. Full variable domain (outside the CDR3, taken from reference TRBV7-6 and TRBJ2-1): GAGVSQSPRYKVTKRGQDVALRCDPISGHVSLYWYRQALGQGPEFLTYFNYEAQQDKSGLPNDRFSAERPEGSISTLTIQRTEQRDSAMYRCASSLGRGTNNEQFFGPGTRLTVL.

This clonotype has a count of ten or more. The chain links TRBV5-1 to TRBJ2-3, with a possible D match to TRBD2 (7 bases). V was cut by 0 bases and J by 3 bases, with 20 bases left in between. The CDR3 extends over 18 amino acids. From germline, CDR1 is SGHRS and CDR2 YFSETQ. The CDR3 loop reads CASSLAEGGGFGTDTQYF. As DNA, the CDR3 is TGCGCCAGCAGCTTGGCCGAAGGGGGGGGTTTTGGTACAGATACGCAGTATTTT.

The chain has TRBV7-9 and TRBJ2-7; no clear D. This CDR3 is built from 13 residues. Germline-derived CDR1 and CDR2 are SEHNR and FQNEAQ (reference sequence). V gave up 3 bases and J gave up 2 bases, with 8 bases separating them. The CDR3 protein is CASSFTDAYEQYF. DNA for the CDR3: TGTGCCAGCAGCTTCACGGACGCCTACGAGCAGTACTTC.

This chain uses TRBV12-3 or TRBV12-4 with TRBJ2-1; D is perhaps TRBD2 (6 bases). This CDR3 contains 15 residues. V lost 5 bases and J 4 bases, leaving 15 bases between the germline ends. CDR3 sequence: CASSEIGGDYNEQFF. DNA for the CDR3: TGTGCCAGCAGTGAGATAGGCGGGGATTACAATGAGCAGTTCTTC.

V usage is TRBV7-4 and J usage is TRBJ2-5; 7 positions match TRBD2. V was clipped by 0 bases and J by 1 base; unmatched bases: 2. CDR1 and CDR2 (germline): SGHVT, SQSDAQ. There are 15 residues in the CDR3. The CDR3 region has the DNA TGTGCCAGCAGCTTAGCGGGGGGGAGCCAAGAGACCCAGTACTTC. It yields the protein CASSLAGGSQETQYF.

This chain joins TRBV7-9 and TRBJ2-5, with TRBD2 matching over 9 bases. The CDR3 loop spans 16 amino acids. The ends lost 0 bases at V and 1 base at J; junction bases unmatched: 3. CDR1 SEHNR and CDR2 FQNEAQ come from the germline V gene (reference sequence). For the CDR3, the DNA is TGTGCCAGCAGCTTAGCGGGTAGCGGGGGCCAAGAGACCCAGTACTTC. It translates to CASSLAGSGGQETQYF.

The rearrangement joins TRBV5-6 to TRBJ2-6, with D possibly being TRBD1 (5 bases). Per germline, CDR1 SGHDT and CDR2 YYEEEE. V was clipped by 0 bases and J by 2 bases, with 15 bases between them. The CDR3 consists of 18 residues. As DNA, the CDR3 is TGTGCCAGCAGCTTGGTAGTTCCAGGGCCCGCTGGGGCCAACGTCCTGACTTTC. Translation gives CASSLVVPGPAGANVLTF.

This chain links TRBV20-1 with TRBJ1-1; D ambiguous. CDR1 DFQATT and CDR2 SNEGSKA come from the germline V gene (reference sequence). The CDR3 is made up of 13 amino acids. The CDR3 DNA reads TGCAGCGTTACCCCAAGGGCAGGCACTGAAGCTTTCTTT. This translates into CSVTPRAGTEAFF.

Remarks on this clonotype: A junction boundary mismatches the germline segment, possibly from a read error. The chain is built from TRBV5-6 and TRBJ2-7, with 9 positions matching TRBD1. Germline lookup yields CDR1 SGHDT and CDR2 YYEEEE. The length of the CDR3 is 14 residues. CDR3 sequence reads: CASSSGTGRHRQHF. As DNA, the CDR3 is TGTGCCAGCAGTTCCGGGACAGGGAGGCACCGCCAGCACTTC.

There are many counts of this clonotype. This CDR3 reads CASSYEGAQETQYF. The CDR3 DNA reads TGTGCCAGCAGTTATGAGGGGGCTCAGGAGACCCAGTACTTC. The V and J genes are TRBV12-3 or TRBV12-4 and TRBJ2-5, with 7 bases matching TRBD1. The CDR3 runs to 14 residues. V lost 4 bases and J lost 5; bases outside the gene matches: 7.

This clonotype was seen at least ten times. V and J are TRBV11-2 and TRBJ2-2; the match to TRBD1 covers 8 bases. The CDR3 consists of 14 residues. V was pared by 5 bases and J by 5 bases, with 4 bases of the junction left unmatched. Per germline, CDR1 SGHAT and CDR2 FQNNGV. The DNA of the CDR3 is TGTGCCAGCAGCCGGAACAGGGGGACCGGGGAGCTGTTTTTT. This encodes CASSRNRGTGELFF.

There are many counts of this clonotype. The gene calls are TRBV14 and TRBJ2-3; D unclear. V lost 4 bases to trimming and J lost 2 bases, with 10 bases between them. Germline lookup yields CDR1 SGHDN and CDR2 FVKESK. The CDR3 consists of 14 residues. CDR3 nucleotide sequence: TGTGCCAGCAGCCGAGGAAGTAACACAGATACGCAGTATTTT. Translated: CASSRGSNTDTQYF.

CDR3 in amino acids: CASSRSGLVPSYNEQFF. DNA of the CDR3: TGCGCCAGCAGCCGGTCGGGGCTAGTTCCTTCCTACAATGAGCAGTTCTTC. The chain is built from TRBV4-1 and TRBJ2-1; either TRBD1 or TRBD2 may fit D (5 bases each). Trimming stripped 4 bases from V and 1 base from J, with 17 bases between. Per the germline V gene, CDR1 is MGHRA and CDR2 is YSYEKL. The CDR3 length is 17 residues.

This clonotype was seen a few times. This clone may be a read error of a much larger clone one base away. The rearrangement links TRBV12-3 or TRBV12-4 to TRBJ1-2, with D possibly matching TRBD1 (5 bases). The CDR3 has 14 amino acids. CDR3 sequence reads: CATRAGSSPGGYAF. The CDR3 bases are TGTGCCACCAGGGCGGGCAGCTCCCCGGGAGGCTACGCCTTC.